This TCR beta chain was obtained from a study of identical twins (dated by TCRdb to the mid-2010s). At the level of the whole study: The study deep-sequenced TCR alpha and beta repertoires from monozygotic twins, unrelated adults of various ages and cord blood to test whether fetal clonotypes persist. Replicate twin experiments were performed at different times using different library preparation protocols to rule out contamination.

This clonotype was counted a few times. Its binding antigen is unknown. The input lacks base qualities; no much larger clone sits a single base away. From the germline V gene, CDR1 is MDHEN and CDR2 is SYDVKM. Spanning cysteine to phenylalanine, the CDR3 consists of 15 amino acids. The kept DNA is CDR3 alone, 45 bases in frame from the first base. The germline ends are 14 bases apart after V is trimmed by 5 bases and J by 1 base. The library was built by means of 5' RACE. Sequenced on an Illumina HiSeq 2000. A universal primer binding site was introduced by template switching, and a unique molecular identifier was present in the final cDNA, enabling accurate counting of TCR cDNA molecules. Specific primers in the conserved constant-segment region were used to synthesize first-strand cDNA for TCR alpha and beta chains. To control for contamination, each cDNA library was double barcoded with a SMART-Mk sample barcode plus Illumina barcodes. Two successive PCR steps introduced TruSeq adapter sequences along with Illumina sample barcodes. The TCR alpha and beta cDNA libraries were sequenced on the Illumina HiSeq platform using custom primers. For the original study's pipeline: MiGEC processed the raw reads to extract unique molecular identifiers, while MiXCR was used to determine the CDR3 positions. For each individual, recombination models were inferred using an EM algorithm with the repgenHMM and IGoR tools. Shared clonotypes were analyzed with the tcR package in R, and sharing was normalized by the product of cloneset sizes. To study raw recombination without the effects of thymic and clonal selection, out-of-frame nonproductive sequences were analyzed. The public reads were reprocessed in TCRdb via fastp at Q25 and MiXCR, keeping in-frame beta chains. A single entry per CDR3 protein holds the most common genes and DNA from its merged rows. TCRdb's processing, not the authors' own work, is the source of the V and J calls. The sample contains around 650,000 distinct CDR3 sequences, about 7% of them found a single time. About 1.6% of the sample comes from the top ten.

Overall results and qualifications from the work: Invariant T cells such as MAIT and iNKT could partly confound zero-insertion analyses, although diverse VJ usage argued against such confounding for most clonotypes. Because the same donors could not be followed over many years, the conclusions relied on cross-sectional statistical analysis. In monozygotic twins, recombination models systematically underestimated out-of-frame TCR alpha sharing, but the models matched the sharing seen between unrelated individuals. Abundant cord blood beta clonotypes had fewer insertions, young adult naive repertoires showed a similar but weaker trend, and memory repertoires showed no such trend. Compared with coincidental sharing between unrelated individuals, an excess of low generation-probability sequences was observed among out-of-frame TCR alpha sequences shared between twins. In beta out-of-frame sequences, excess twin sharing was weaker, because having fewer shared sequences lowered the signal-to-noise ratio.

Only healthy Caucasian donors were included. The twin cohort comprised three pairs of female monozygotic twins, all aged roughly 18 to 30 years. RNA for TCR libraries was isolated from peripheral blood mononuclear cells. This same sample was also part of a study on yellow fever vaccine responses in identical twins. As noted in the second study: The T cell response to vaccination in identical twins was reported by the authors to appear partly convergent and partly personalized. Focusing on identical twins, the study followed the T cell clones that responded to the vaccine, and did so with precision.

The receptor comes from a woman aged 18-29 years in good health. Sample: PBMCs. The rearrangement joined TRBV28 to TRBJ1-1; there is no confident call for the D gene. The CDR3 loop reads CASSLFTRGNTEAFF. The nucleotide sequence reads TGTGCCAGCAGTCTCTTTACACGCGGGAACACTGAAGCTTTCTTT.